These 27 T cell receptor beta chains were sequenced from one sample in a study of immune evolution from preneoplasia to lung adenocarcinoma. Clones were read by immunoSEQ multiplex PCR, and TCRdb kept only the in-frame ones, dropping some. The profile shows 9,000 to 10,000 clones, around four fifths of them singletons. Sequencing was carried out using FFPE lung adenocarcinoma in situ tissue. The receptors come from a person between 65 and 79 years old with lung adenocarcinoma.

The chain has TRBV29-1 and TRBJ2-1; TRBD2 matches 8 bases. CDR1 is SQVTM and CDR2 is ANQGSEA in the germline V gene. Trimming took 4 bases from V and 1 from J; bases not matched to a gene: 6. This CDR3 has 15 residues. CDR3 amino acids: CSVGRTSRSYNEQFF. The CDR3 DNA sequence: TGCAGCGTTGGAAGGACTAGCAGGTCCTACAATGAGCAGTTCTTC.

This clone appeared once. The rearrangement joins TRBV2 to TRBJ1-5; 10 bases are shared with TRBD1. This CDR3 spans 15 amino acids. Losses at the gene ends were 3 bases for V and 6 bases for J; bases not matched to a gene: 5. Germline CDR1 and CDR2: SNHLY and FYNNEI. CDR3 region: CASSEVGQGRQPQHF. In DNA, the CDR3 is TGTGCCAGCAGTGAGGTGGGACAGGGGCGTCAGCCCCAGCATTTT.

The V gene is TRBV19, the J gene TRBJ2-3, with 13 bases aligning to TRBD2. V gave up 6 bases and J gave up 1 base; unmatched junction bases: 1. Per germline, CDR1 LNHDA and CDR2 SQIVND (reference sequence). This CDR3 is 15 amino acids long. The CDR3 DNA follows: TGTGCCAGTAGCGGACTAGCGGGGGGCACAGATACGCAGTATTTT. This translates into CASSGLAGGTDTQYF. The full variable domain, its missing parts supplied by reference TRBV19 and TRBJ2-3, is DGGITQSPKYLFRKEGQNVTLSCEQNLNHDAMYWYRQDPGQGLRLIYYSQIVNDFQKGDIAEGYSVSREKKESFPLTVTSAQKNPTAFYLCASSGLAGGTDTQYFGPGTRLTVL.

The V gene is TRBV7-3, the J gene TRBJ2-3; 8 positions agree with TRBD1. The CDR3 has 14 amino acids. CDR1 is SGHTA, CDR2 FQGTGA, per germline. V trimming: 5 bases; J trimming: 2 bases; junction bases outside the gene matches: 3. CDR3 bases: TGTGCCAGCAGCCCGGGACAGGACACAGATACGCAGTATTTT. Protein product: CASSPGQDTDTQYF.

This chain's CDR3 is CASSTDRGGNTEAFF. The CDR3 DNA sequence: TGTGCCAGCAGTACAGACAGGGGAGGGAACACTGAAGCTTTCTTT. The chain links TRBV7-8 to TRBJ1-1; 8 bases map to TRBD1. This CDR3 contains 15 residues. With V trimmed by 6 bases and J by 1 base, 7 bases remained unmatched. Germline CDR1 and CDR2: SGHVS and FQNEAQ.

J is TRBJ2-7 and V is TRBV5-5, with D unresolved. V lost 0 bases to trimming and J lost 5 bases, with 12 bases between them. The CDR3 sequence is 14 residues long. Germline-derived CDR1 and CDR2 are SGHKS and YYEKEE (reference sequence). The CDR3 coding sequence is TGTGCCAGCAGCTTGGGTGTCTCCCAAAACGAGCAGTACTTC. Amino acid sequence: CASSLGVSQNEQYF.

This clone was picked up one time. This rearrangement joins TRBV27 to TRBJ2-3; 7 bases are a match to TRBD2. Germline V lookup: CDR1 MNHEY, CDR2 SMNVEV (reference sequence). V gave up 6 bases and J gave up 5 bases; unmatched junction bases: 8. The CDR3 is 14 amino acids. CDR3 protein: CASSAGVGGDTQYF. The DNA for the CDR3 is TGTGCCAGCAGCGCGGGGGTTGGAGGAGATACGCAGTATTTT.

The V gene is TRBV18, the J gene TRBJ2-7, with 10 bases fitting TRBD1. After removal of 5 bases from V and 5 bases from J, the junction contained 6 bases not matched to a gene. The CDR3 has 14 amino acids. Germline V CDR1 and CDR2: KGHSH, LQKENI. The CDR3 nucleotides are TGTGCCAGCTCAACGGACAGGGGGGTGAACGAGCAGTACTTC. Protein product: CASSTDRGVNEQYF.

The CDR3 bases are TGTGCCAGCAGCTTGGACTCTTTAGGACCAGATACGCAGTATTTT. Its translation is CASSLDSLGPDTQYF. The chain combines TRBV5-4 with TRBJ2-3; the D is unclear. V dropped 0 bases and J dropped 4 bases, with 12 bases sitting between them. Germline V gene sequence: CDR1 SGHNT, CDR2 YYREEE (reference sequence). The CDR3 consists of 15 residues.

The chain has TRBV30 and TRBJ2-1, with D unclear. Trimming cost V 0 bases and J 3 bases, with 12 bases left between them. The CDR3 consists of 15 residues. Germline V gene lookup returns CDR1 GTSNPN and CDR2 SVGIG (reference sequence). CDR3 coding DNA: TGTGCCTGGAGTGTAAGGGTTGGGGACTACAATGAGCAGTTCTTC. It yields the protein CAWSVRVGDYNEQFF.

This chain uses TRBV29-1 with TRBJ1-1; D remains ambiguous. Germline assignment: CDR1 SQVTM and CDR2 ANQGSEA. The germline V and J ends were trimmed by 1 base and 0 bases, with 6 bases remaining between them. The CDR3 loop spans 13 amino acids. In DNA, the CDR3 is TGCAGCGTTGAAGTAGCGGTGAACACTGAAGCTTTCTTT. This gives the protein CSVEVAVNTEAFF.

This rearrangement joins TRBV5-6 to TRBJ1-2, with D perhaps matching TRBD1 (5 bases). The V gene lost 3 bases and the J gene lost 2 bases, with 11 bases spanning the gap. Germline V gene sequence: CDR1 SGHDT, CDR2 YYEEEE. The CDR3 extends over 14 amino acids. CDR3 sequence: CASSSTTVNYGYTF. Written as DNA, the CDR3 is TGTGCCAGCAGCTCCACGACAGTAAACTATGGCTACACCTTC. Together with reference TRBV5-6 and TRBJ1-2, the CDR3 gives the full variable domain: DAGVTQSPTHLIKTRGQQVTLRCSPKSGHDTVSWYQQALGQGPQFIFQYYEEEERQRGNFPDRFSGHQFPNYSSELNVNALLLGDSALYLCASSSTTVNYGYTFGSGTRLTVV.

The genes are TRBV7-9 and TRBJ2-2, with D possibly TRBD1 on 6 matching bases. This CDR3 spans 16 amino acids. Trimming removed 5 bases from V and 0 bases from J, with 13 bases in between. CDR1 and CDR2 (germline): SEHNR, FQNEAQ (reference sequence). CDR3: CASSLSGTPNTGELFF. The CDR3, as DNA: TGTGCCAGCAGCCTTTCCGGGACACCGAACACCGGGGAGCTGTTTTTT.

The J gene is TRBJ2-1, the V gene TRBV7-9; D is perhaps TRBD1 or TRBD2 (5 bases each). Looked up from germline, CDR1 is SEHNR and CDR2 is FQNEAQ (reference sequence). The CDR3 totals 13 residues. Trimming took off 5 bases at V and 3 bases at J, with 8 bases between the two ends. CDR3: CASSRGDYNEQFF. DNA for the CDR3: TGTGCCAGCAGCCGGGGCGACTACAATGAGCAGTTCTTC. The full variable domain, in which reference TRBV7-9 and TRBJ2-1 provide the parts outside the CDR3, is DTGVSQNPRHKITKRGQNVTFRCDPISEHNRLYWYRQTLGQGPEFLTYFQNEAQLEKSRLLSDRFSAERPKGSFSTLEIQRTEQGDSAMYLCASSRGDYNEQFFGPGTRLTVL.

The genes are TRBV7-8 and TRBJ2-7; the D gene is possibly TRBD2 (5 bases). Trimming cost V 1 base and J 0 bases, with 10 bases left between them. Germline-derived CDR1 and CDR2 are SGHVS and FQNEAQ. This CDR3 contains 15 residues. The CDR3 here is CASSLDVEGSYEQYF. The CDR3 DNA follows: TGTGCCAGCAGCTTAGACGTTGAGGGCTCCTACGAGCAGTACTTC.

V is TRBV20-1 and J is TRBJ2-7, with no clear D. The germline CDR1 and CDR2 sequences are DFQATT and SNEGSKA (reference sequence). V dropped 3 bases and J dropped 4 bases, with 7 bases sitting between them. The length of the CDR3 is 11 residues. CDR3 in amino acids: CSARHLYEQYF. The CDR3, as DNA: TGCAGTGCTAGGCACCTTTACGAGCAGTACTTC.

The V and J genes are TRBV27 and TRBJ2-7; TRBD1 might be the D (6 bases). The CDR3 is 14 residues long. V lost 3 bases and J lost 4, with 13 bases in between. Germline CDR1 and CDR2: MNHEY and SMNVEV (reference sequence). The CDR3 protein is CASSFKGTGYEQYF. The CDR3 nucleotides are TGTGCCAGCAGTTTCAAGGGAACAGGGTACGAGCAGTACTTC.

V gene TRBV2 combines with J gene TRBJ2-7, with 8 nucleotides matching TRBD1. CDR1 SNHLY and CDR2 FYNNEI come from the germline V gene. V shed 0 bases, J shed 3 bases, and the junction held 7 bases outside the gene matches. CDR3 size: 16 residues. Here the CDR3 DNA reads TGTGCCAGCAGTGAAGCGGGAGACAGGGGTGTCTACGAGCAGTACTTC. Translating gives CASSEAGDRGVYEQYF.

This clone has only a few counts. The chain combines TRBV12-5 with TRBJ1-6, with 10 nucleotides matching TRBD1. Trimming cost V 8 bases and J 7 bases; bases outside gene matches: 5. The CDR3 totals 14 residues. Germline-derived CDR1 and CDR2 are LGHNT and FRNRAP. As DNA, the CDR3 is TGTGCTAGTAAACAGGGACAGGGGAATTCACCCCTCCACTTT. This sequence encodes CASKQGQGNSPLHF.

The genes are TRBV14 and TRBJ1-5, with D perhaps TRBD1 (6 bases). Trimming took off 6 bases at V and 2 bases at J, with 11 bases between the two ends. CDR3 size: 14 residues. Germline-derived CDR1 and CDR2 are SGHDN and FVKESK. The CDR3 region has the DNA TGTGCCAGCAGATTAGCAGGGGGCAATCAGCCCCAGCATTTT. It codes for CASRLAGGNQPQHF.

J is TRBJ1-1 and V is TRBV6-6; D is unresolved. CDR3 size: 14 residues. The V and J ends lost 4 bases and 0 bases respectively, with 9 bases between them. CDR1 is MNHNY, CDR2 SVGAGI, per germline (reference sequence). The CDR3 DNA is TGTGCCAGCAGTTCGGGCGGGATGAACACTGAAGCTTTCTTT. This sequence encodes CASSSGGMNTEAFF.

The rearrangement joins TRBV9 to TRBJ1-2, with 9 nucleotides matching TRBD1. Germline V CDR1 and CDR2: SGDLS, YYNGEE. CDR3 length: 15 residues. Germline trimming cut 4 bases from V and 8 bases from J; bases unmatched to any gene: 12. The CDR3, as DNA: TGTGCCAGCAGCCCTCGAGGGACAGGGTCTTCCGGCTACACCTTC. It codes for CASSPRGTGSSGYTF.

V is TRBV29-1 and J is TRBJ2-3; 9 positions agree with TRBD2. This CDR3 region has 14 residues. Germline-derived CDR1 and CDR2 are SQVTM and ANQGSEA. Trimming at V came to 7 bases and at J to 3 bases, leaving 8 bases not matched to a gene. CDR3 in amino acids: CSAITSGRTDTQYF. The CDR3 DNA reads TGCAGCGCCATTACTAGCGGGCGTACAGATACGCAGTATTTT.

The rearrangement links TRBV5-1 to TRBJ1-2; 8 positions match TRBD1. CDR3 length: 14 amino acids. Trimming took 3 bases from V and 7 from J; bases not matched to a gene: 8. The germline V gene encodes CDR1 SGHRS and CDR2 YFSETQ. The CDR3 region is CASSSIQGARGYTF. The CDR3 nucleotides are TGCGCCAGCAGCTCCATCCAGGGGGCACGTGGCTACACCTTC.

This chain uses TRBV19 with TRBJ2-7; perhaps TRBD2 as D (6 bases). Germline V CDR1 and CDR2: LNHDA, SQIVND (reference sequence). V lost 7 bases and J 0 bases, leaving 19 bases between the germline ends. This CDR3 contains 16 residues. The CDR3 loop reads CASKRLGGANSYEQYF. In nucleotides, the CDR3 is TGTGCCAGTAAAAGGTTGGGCGGGGCCAACTCCTACGAGCAGTACTTC. The complete variable domain, with remaining parts taken from reference TRBV19 and TRBJ2-7, reads DGGITQSPKYLFRKEGQNVTLSCEQNLNHDAMYWYRQDPGQGLRLIYYSQIVNDFQKGDIAEGYSVSREKKESFPLTVTSAQKNPTAFYLCASKRLGGANSYEQYFGPGTRLTVT.

The chain joins TRBV2 to TRBJ2-7, with D possibly being TRBD1 (6 bases). The V and J ends lost 4 bases and 0 bases respectively, with 10 bases between them. The CDR3 sequence is 14 residues long. CDR1 is SNHLY and CDR2 is FYNNEI in the germline V gene. CDR3 DNA: TGTGCCAGCAGTGGGCAGGGGAGCTCCTACGAGCAGTACTTC. Its translation is CASSGQGSSYEQYF.

This clone has just one count. V and J are TRBV30 and TRBJ2-2; weak D call: TRBD2 (5 bases). In germline, CDR1 is GTSNPN, CDR2 SVGIG (reference sequence). The CDR3 is 19 residues long. Trimming left V 0 bases short and J 2 bases short, with 22 bases between. The CDR3 spells CAWSVPPRPGNLNTGELFF. The CDR3 DNA reads TGTGCCTGGAGTGTACCTCCCCGACCGGGGAATCTCAACACCGGGGAGCTGTTTTTT. Full variable domain (rest looked up from reference TRBV30 and TRBJ2-2): SQTIHQWPATLVQPVGSPLSLECTVEGTSNPNLYWYRQAAGRGLQLLFYSVGIGQISSEVPQNLSASRPQDRQFILSSKKLLLSDSGFYLCAWSVPPRPGNLNTGELFFGEGSRLTVL.